What follows are 32 T cell receptor beta chains derived from one specimen sequenced in a study of blood T cell repertoires in COVID-19. Method: immunoSEQ multiplex PCR; TCRdb's copy keeps in-frame clones and lacks some. The table includes around 81,000 clones, around 81% detected once. Sequenced input: peripheral blood. The receptor source for this set is a man aged 50 to 59 with acute or convalescent COVID-19.

This chain connects TRBV19 to TRBJ2-1; D remains ambiguous. The CDR3 has 14 residues. The germline V gene has CDR1 LNHDA and CDR2 SQIVND (reference sequence). Trimming took off 6 bases at V and 4 bases at J, with 13 bases between the two ends. This CDR3 reads CASSRHVQYNEQFF. The CDR3 DNA follows: TGTGCCAGTAGCAGACATGTGCAATACAATGAGCAGTTCTTC.

V is TRBV7-2 and J is TRBJ2-7; 9 positions match TRBD2. The CDR3 covers 15 residues. With V trimmed by 7 bases and J by 6 bases, 13 bases remained unmatched. Looked up from germline, CDR1 is SGHTA and CDR2 is FQGNSA. This chain's CDR3 is CASTDSLAGAREQYF. The CDR3 DNA reads TGTGCCAGCACGGACAGCTTAGCGGGAGCGCGCGAGCAGTACTTC.

The chain employs TRBV12-3 or TRBV12-4 and TRBJ1-1; TRBD1 might be the D (5 bases). The CDR3 is made up of 13 amino acids. V gave up 1 base and J gave up 10 bases, with 13 bases separating them. In nucleotides, the CDR3 is TGTGCCAGCAGTTTAGAGGGGCCGGAATTAGCTTTCTTT. Protein sequence: CASSLEGPELAFF.

The rearrangement links TRBV9 to TRBJ2-5; TRBD2 agrees at 12 bases. V lost 4 bases, J lost 5 bases, and 9 bases stayed unmatched. The CDR3 spans 16 residues. Germline CDR1 and CDR2: SGDLS and YYNGEE. CDR3 in DNA: TGTGCCAGCAGCCTAGCGGGAGGGTCTTTTTCGGAGACCCAGTACTTC. It is translated as CASSLAGGSFSETQYF.

V is TRBV27 and J is TRBJ1-5, with 8 bases fitting TRBD1. The CDR3 is made up of 16 amino acids. Trimming at V came to 3 bases and at J to 6 bases, leaving 10 bases not matched to a gene. Germline CDR1 MNHEY, CDR2 SMNVEV (reference sequence). CDR3 coding DNA: TGTGCCAGCAGTTTCTTGCCCAGGGGGCCCGGTCAGCCCCAGCATTTT. Translated, it gives CASSFLPRGPGQPQHF.

The chain is built from TRBV5-4 and TRBJ1-2; D may be TRBD1 (6 bases). Trimming removed 1 base from V and 8 bases from J, with 15 bases in between. The CDR3 extends over 14 amino acids. CDR1 and CDR2 (germline): SGHNT, YYREEE (reference sequence). The chain's CDR3 is CASSLQAGVGGYTF. The CDR3 coding sequence is TGTGCCAGCAGCTTGCAGGCAGGGGTTGGGGGCTACACCTTC.

The V gene is TRBV5-1, the J gene TRBJ2-5, with TRBD2 as a possible D gene (5 bases). Germline assignment: CDR1 SGHRS and CDR2 YFSETQ. The CDR3 loop spans 14 amino acids. V lost 7 bases and J lost 0, with 13 bases in between. CDR3 DNA sequence: TGCGCCAGCGGAATCCTAGCAAACCAAGAGACCCAGTACTTC. Amino acid sequence: CASGILANQETQYF.

V and J are TRBV7-9 and TRBJ1-2, with D possibly TRBD1 on 5 matching bases. Trimming removed 2 bases at V and 1 base at J, with 14 bases between. Germline assignment: CDR1 SEHNR and CDR2 FQNEAQ (reference sequence). The length of the CDR3 is 16 residues. This CDR3 is CASSLNMGPVNYGYTF. DNA of the CDR3: TGTGCCAGCAGCTTAAATATGGGGCCAGTTAACTATGGCTACACCTTC.

This clone was detected only once. The V call is TRBV27, the J call TRBJ1-3; 7 bases map to TRBD1. The trim removed 5 bases at V and 4 bases at J, leaving 5 bases unmatched. CDR1 is MNHEY and CDR2 is SMNVEV in the germline V gene (reference sequence). The CDR3 runs 14 residues. CDR3 nucleotide sequence: TGTGCCAGCAGTAACAGGGGTTCCGGAAACACCATATATTTT. Translated: CASSNRGSGNTIYF.

The chain joins TRBV5-1 to TRBJ2-3; TRBD1 matches 7 bases. The CDR3 is 16 amino acids. After removal of 4 bases from V and 1 base from J, the junction contained 9 bases not matched to a gene. Germline values: CDR1 SGHRS, CDR2 YFSETQ. The chain's CDR3 is CASSTGQVSGTDTQYF. The CDR3 coding sequence is TGCGCCAGCAGCACCGGACAGGTTTCAGGCACAGATACGCAGTATTTT.

The chain couples TRBV19 to TRBJ2-1; 9 bases are shared with TRBD2. V gave up 3 bases and J gave up 4 bases; unmatched junction bases: 4. The CDR3 totals 15 residues. Germline V gene lookup returns CDR1 LNHDA and CDR2 SQIVND (reference sequence). CDR3 in DNA: TGTGCCAGTAGTATGCTAGCGGGAACTTACAATGAGCAGTTCTTC. It codes for CASSMLAGTYNEQFF.

This clone came up once. This sequence joins TRBV7-2 and TRBJ2-1; D possibly corresponds to TRBD2 (7 bases). In germline, CDR1 is SGHTA, CDR2 FQGNSA. The CDR3 has 16 residues. Trimming removed 0 bases from V and 6 bases from J, with 15 bases in between. The CDR3 nucleotides are TGTGCCAGCAGCTTAGCGGGGGGCGGGAGAGGCAATGAGCAGTTCTTC. It encodes CASSLAGGGRGNEQFF.

The chain is built from TRBV18 and TRBJ2-1; tentative D call: TRBD2 (5 bases). Trimming cost V 3 bases and J 4 bases, with 13 bases left between them. CDR1 is KGHSH and CDR2 is LQKENI in the germline V gene. The length of the CDR3 is 15 residues. The CDR3 loop is CASSPPGMGYNEQFF. The CDR3 bases are TGTGCCAGCTCACCTCCGGGGATGGGGTACAATGAGCAGTTCTTC. The full variable domain, with the rest looked up from reference TRBV18 and TRBJ2-1, is NAGVMQNPRHLVRRRGQEARLRCSPMKGHSHVYWYRQLPEEGLKFMVYLQKENIIDESGMPKERFSAEFPKEGPSILRIQQVVRGDSAAYFCASSPPGMGYNEQFFGPGTRLTVL.

The chain joins TRBV19 to TRBJ2-2, with TRBD1 matching 9 bases. CDR3 length: 14 amino acids. The V gene end was trimmed by 6 bases and the J gene end by 5 bases; junction bases not matched to a gene: 4. Germline assignment: CDR1 LNHDA and CDR2 SQIVND (reference sequence). CDR3 in amino acids: CASRWDRDTGELFF. The CDR3 coding sequence is TGTGCCAGTAGGTGGGACAGGGATACCGGGGAGCTGTTTTTT.

This clone was seen a few times. CDR3: CASSGLAGFITGELFF. The CDR3 DNA reads as TGTGCCAGTAGTGGACTAGCGGGGTTTATCACCGGGGAGCTGTTTTTT. The rearrangement joins TRBV19 to TRBJ2-2; 12 nucleotides line up with TRBD2. The CDR3 has 16 residues. Unmatched junction bases numbered 5, after V lost 5 bases and J lost 4 bases. CDR1 is LNHDA, CDR2 SQIVND, per germline (reference sequence). Complete variable domain (other parts from reference TRBV19 and TRBJ2-2): DGGITQSPKYLFRKEGQNVTLSCEQNLNHDAMYWYRQDPGQGLRLIYYSQIVNDFQKGDIAEGYSVSREKKESFPLTVTSAQKNPTAFYLCASSGLAGFITGELFFGEGSRLTVL.

The chain joins TRBV28 to TRBJ2-1, with 12 bases that match TRBD2. Germline V gene data show CDR1 as MDHEN and CDR2 as SYDVKM. The CDR3 sequence is 15 residues long. The ends lost 4 bases at V and 5 bases at J; junction bases unmatched: 3. The CDR3 loop reads CASSSGLAGDNEQFF. The CDR3, as DNA: TGTGCCAGCAGTTCGGGACTAGCGGGCGACAATGAGCAGTTCTTC.

This sequence joins TRBV6-5 and TRBJ2-5, with TRBD1 matching 7 bases. Germline V gene sequence: CDR1 MNHEY, CDR2 SVGAGI. V lost 6 bases to trimming and J lost 3 bases; unmatched junction nucleotides: 10. The CDR3 is 15 amino acids. The CDR3 nucleotides read TGTGCCAGCAGCCCCGACAGGGTGCGCAAAGAGACCCAGTACTTC. It is translated as CASSPDRVRKETQYF.

The chain recombines TRBV7-2 with TRBJ1-1; D is undetermined. Trimming took 4 bases from V and 10 from J, leaving 13 bases between them. Per the germline V gene, CDR1 is SGHTA and CDR2 is FQGNSA. The length of the CDR3 is 12 residues. This CDR3 reads CASSSSEAAAFF. The CDR3 DNA is TGTGCCAGCAGCTCCAGTGAGGCTGCAGCTTTCTTT.

This clone was picked up one time. The chain recombines TRBV9 with TRBJ2-1, with 10 bases fitting TRBD2. The ends lost 4 bases at V and 4 bases at J; junction bases unmatched: 5. CDR3 length: 15 amino acids. Germline V gives CDR1 SGDLS, CDR2 YYNGEE. The CDR3 region is CASSSGLAVYNEQFF. The CDR3, as DNA: TGTGCCAGCAGCTCCGGACTAGCGGTTTACAATGAGCAGTTCTTC. Full variable domain (missing parts from reference TRBV9 and TRBJ2-1): DSGVTQTPKHLITATGQRVTLRCSPRSGDLSVYWYQQSLDQGLQFLIQYYNGEERAKGNILERFSAQQFPDLHSELNLSSLELGDSALYFCASSSGLAVYNEQFFGPGTRLTVL.

The chain combines TRBV27 with TRBJ2-3, with 7 nucleotides matching TRBD2. Germline assignment: CDR1 MNHEY and CDR2 SMNVEV (reference sequence). Trimming removed 2 bases from V and 2 bases from J; junction bases left unmatched: 4. This CDR3 is built from 15 residues. CDR3: CASSLLAEDTDTQYF. For the CDR3, the DNA is TGTGCCAGCAGTTTACTAGCGGAGGACACAGATACGCAGTATTTT.

V usage is TRBV6-5 and J usage is TRBJ1-5; D unclear. The CDR3 is made up of 14 amino acids. Trimming stripped 0 bases from V and 7 bases from J, with 10 bases between. CDR1 is MNHEY, CDR2 SVGAGI, per germline. CDR3 sequence reads: CASSYSRGMQPQHF. In DNA form, the CDR3 reads TGTGCCAGCAGTTACTCGCGAGGGATGCAGCCCCAGCATTTT.

The CDR3, as DNA: TGTGCCAGCAGCTTAGACTTGGGACAGGGTTTTGAGCAGTTCTTC. It specifies CASSLDLGQGFEQFF. The genes are TRBV7-9 and TRBJ2-1; the match to TRBD1 covers 9 bases. Looked up from germline, CDR1 is SEHNR and CDR2 is FQNEAQ (reference sequence). The CDR3 runs 15 residues. Unmatched junction bases numbered 7, after V lost 1 base and J lost 9 bases.

This chain uses TRBV27 with TRBJ2-5; no clear D. Germline V gene sequence: CDR1 MNHEY, CDR2 SMNVEV (reference sequence). The CDR3 extends over 13 amino acids. The V end lost 5 bases, the J end lost 5 bases, and 12 bases lay between the germline ends. This CDR3 is CASSPGPGETQYF. The CDR3 coding sequence is TGTGCCAGCAGTCCAGGCCCTGGGGAGACCCAGTACTTC.

The chain recombines TRBV7-2 with TRBJ2-3; 11 nucleotides match TRBD2. CDR3 size: 16 residues. Germline V lookup: CDR1 SGHTA, CDR2 FQGNSA. V lost 6 bases to trimming and J lost 7 bases; unmatched junction nucleotides: 12. The DNA for the CDR3 is TGTGCCAGCAGACTCGCTATAGCGGGAGGGCAGTATACGCAGTATTTT. Amino acids: CASRLAIAGGQYTQYF.

This sequence joins TRBV6-2 or TRBV6-3 and TRBJ1-4, with 7 bases identical to TRBD1. Per the germline V gene, CDR1 is MNHEY and CDR2 is SVGEGT. The trim removed 2 bases at V and 0 bases at J, leaving 6 bases unmatched. The CDR3 has 17 residues. The CDR3 DNA is TGTGCCAGCAGTTACCGCGGACAGGTCACAACTAATGAAAAACTGTTTTTT. Protein product: CASSYRGQVTTNEKLFF.

This chain uses TRBV7-9 with TRBJ2-7, with a tentative D call TRBD2 (6 bases). Trimming stripped 6 bases from V and 2 bases from J, with 14 bases between. Looked up from germline, CDR1 is SEHNR and CDR2 is FQNEAQ (reference sequence). The CDR3 is 14 amino acids. CDR3 in amino acids: CASRVAGTTYEQYF. CDR3 bases: TGTGCCAGCAGGGTCGCGGGAACTACCTACGAGCAGTACTTC.

The rearrangement uses TRBV7-8 and TRBJ1-6, with D tentatively TRBD1 (5 bases). CDR3 length: 15 residues. The ends were cut back, 1 base at V and 6 bases at J, with 10 bases in the middle. Germline V gene lookup returns CDR1 SGHVS and CDR2 FQNEAQ. The CDR3, as DNA: TGTGCCAGCAGCTTAGAAGGGGCCGGTAATTCACCCCTCCACTTT. This translates into CASSLEGAGNSPLHF. The full variable domain, rest sourced from reference TRBV7-8 and TRBJ1-6, is GAGVSQSPRYKVAKRGQDVALRCDPISGHVSLFWYQQALGQGPEFLTYFQNEAQLDKSGLPSDRFFAERPEGSVSTLKIQRTQQEDSAVYLCASSLEGAGNSPLHFGNGTRLTVT.

The rearrangement joins TRBV7-2 to TRBJ2-2; D not resolved. Trimming took 4 bases from V and 8 from J, leaving 11 bases between them. CDR3 length equals 13 residues. Germline loops: CDR1 SGHTA, CDR2 FQGNSA. The CDR3: CASSSPVQGELFF. The CDR3 coding sequence is TGTGCCAGCAGCTCCCCCGTGCAGGGGGAGCTGTTTTTT.

Only a few counts were recorded for this clone. V usage is TRBV29-1 and J usage is TRBJ2-5, with D possibly being TRBD2 (5 bases). V lost 3 bases, J lost 2 bases, and 10 bases lay in between. The CDR3 is 13 residues long. The germline V gene has CDR1 SQVTM and CDR2 ANQGSEA. Here the CDR3 DNA reads TGCAGCGTTGAGCTTCCGGGACAAGAGACCCAGTACTTC. This codes for CSVELPGQETQYF.

V usage is TRBV28 and J usage is TRBJ2-5; 14 nucleotides match TRBD2. CDR3 length: 15 residues. Germline CDR1 MDHEN, CDR2 SYDVKM. The junction had 2 bases not matched to a gene; V was cut back by 6 bases and J by 2 bases. The CDR3 is CASRGTSGRQETQYF. The CDR3 bases are TGTGCCAGCAGGGGGACTAGCGGGAGACAAGAGACCCAGTACTTC.

The V gene is TRBV19, the J gene TRBJ2-7, with TRBD1 matching 8 bases. Losses at the gene ends were 4 bases for V and 0 bases for J; bases not matched to a gene: 8. The germline CDR1 and CDR2 sequences are LNHDA and SQIVND (reference sequence). This CDR3 spans 16 amino acids. CDR3 region: CASSTQTGEISYEQYF. The CDR3, as DNA: TGTGCCAGTAGTACCCAGACAGGGGAGATCTCCTACGAGCAGTACTTC. The whole variable domain, remainder taken from reference TRBV19 and TRBJ2-7, is DGGITQSPKYLFRKEGQNVTLSCEQNLNHDAMYWYRQDPGQGLRLIYYSQIVNDFQKGDIAEGYSVSREKKESFPLTVTSAQKNPTAFYLCASSTQTGEISYEQYFGPGTRLTVT.

The chain joins TRBV7-2 to TRBJ2-1, with 9 bases identical to TRBD2. J was trimmed by 6 bases and V by 5 bases; bases with no gene match: 5. There are 14 residues in the CDR3. The germline V gene encodes CDR1 SGHTA and CDR2 FQGNSA. The CDR3 here is CASSGREGGNEQFF. Written as DNA, the CDR3 is TGTGCCAGCAGCGGGCGGGAGGGCGGCAATGAGCAGTTCTTC.